Sequencing of this TCR beta chain was carried out in a study of blood T cell repertoires in COVID-19. About the study: Acute and convalescent COVID-19 specimens originated in the United States, Italy and Spain. PBMCs, B-cell-depleted T cells, or T cells provided the cDNA or gDNA that made up the material.

CDR1 is KGHDR, CDR2 SFDVKD, per germline. V lost 6 bases and J 0 bases, leaving 11 bases between the germline ends. This CDR3 contains 15 residues. Original handling: Amplifying reference gene primers gave estimates of nucleated cell counts. Using immunoSEQ multiplex PCR, the repertoire was profiled, and TCRdb retains in-frame clones only, with some absent. V and J calls and clone size are given by that table; D and trimming were obtained from the DNA. The sample records tens of thousands of clones, 78% being singletons. This chain joins TRBV24-1 and TRBJ1-5; D might be TRBD1 (5 bases). Sample: peripheral blood. The TCR comes from a human donor in a cohort sampled during active COVID-19. The CDR3 sequence is CATSRGGNSNQPQHF. The DNA for the CDR3 is TGTGCCACCAGTCGGGGCGGGAATAGCAATCAGCCCCAGCATTTT.